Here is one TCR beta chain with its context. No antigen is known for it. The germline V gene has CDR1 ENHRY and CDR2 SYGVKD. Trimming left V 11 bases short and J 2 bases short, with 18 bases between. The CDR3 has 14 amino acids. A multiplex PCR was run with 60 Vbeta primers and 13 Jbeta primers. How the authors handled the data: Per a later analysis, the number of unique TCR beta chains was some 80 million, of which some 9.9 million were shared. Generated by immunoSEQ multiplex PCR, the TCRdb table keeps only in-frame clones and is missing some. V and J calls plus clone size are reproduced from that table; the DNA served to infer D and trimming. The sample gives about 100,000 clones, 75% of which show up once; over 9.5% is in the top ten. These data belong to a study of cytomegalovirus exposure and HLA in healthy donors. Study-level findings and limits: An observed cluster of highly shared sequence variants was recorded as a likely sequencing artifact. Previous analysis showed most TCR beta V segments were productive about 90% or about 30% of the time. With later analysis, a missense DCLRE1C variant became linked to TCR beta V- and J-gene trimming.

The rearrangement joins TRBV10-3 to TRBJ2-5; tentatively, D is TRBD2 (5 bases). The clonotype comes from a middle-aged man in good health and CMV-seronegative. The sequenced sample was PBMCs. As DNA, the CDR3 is TGTGCCTCCTCGGAGGTAGGTGGGCAAGAGACCCAGTACTTC. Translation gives CASSEVGGQETQYF.